There are a few counts of the clone carrying this T cell receptor (beta chain). This sample is drawn from a study of T cells after yellow fever vaccination. About the research overall: Fractions of low cell number were prepared using SMART-Seq v4 Ultra Low Input.

TCRdb re-called the 5' RACE reads through MiXCR, storing one row per CDR3 protein. The table shows about 320,000 distinct CDR3 sequences, with roughly a tenth occurring only once. The ends lost 3 bases at V and 3 bases at J; junction bases unmatched: 6. This CDR3 region has 15 residues. Germline CDR1 is SGHNT and CDR2 is YENEEA. The sequence was obtained from a man aged 18-30 years who received the YFV17D yellow fever vaccine. This rearrangement joins TRBV11-3 to TRBJ2-5; TRBD1 matches 8 bases. The material was CD4+ T cells sorted from PBMCs, obtained 45 days after the yellow fever booster vaccination. Here the CDR3 reads CASSFRTGREETQYF. For the CDR3, the DNA is TGTGCCAGCAGCTTCCGGACAGGGAGAGAAGAGACCCAGTACTTC.